This note documents a single T cell receptor (beta chain) sequence. Its antigen is currently unknown. The PCR ran on 60 Vbeta and 13 Jbeta primers. TCRdb's table, derived via immunoSEQ multiplex PCR, lists solely in-frame clones and lacks some. The data contain tens of thousands of clones, around 82% of them seen just once; the ten biggest clones take up about 11%. This CDR3 region has 12 residues. Deletions cut 7 bases from V and 6 bases from J, with 12 bases between. Germline lookup yields CDR1 SQVTM and CDR2 ANQGSEA. These data come from a study of cytomegalovirus exposure and HLA in healthy donors. On the study more broadly: The study placed 80% to 90% of its approximately 360 genotyped donors in the Caucasian-associated ancestry cluster. Findings and limits, study-wide: A previous analysis found most TCR beta V segments productive roughly 90% or roughly 30% of the time. In vitro, a few CMV-associated chains proved specific for CMV antigens.

This receptor was identified in a woman between 18 and 29 years old in good health and CMV-seropositive. V and J are TRBV29-1 and TRBJ1-4; D unclear. Sequencing used PBMCs. CDR3 sequence reads: CSAQRADEKLFF. CDR3 coding DNA: TGCAGCGCCCAGCGAGCCGATGAAAAACTGTTTTTT.